Listed below are T cell receptor beta chains from one sample, sequenced in a study of T cells expressing NK-cell markers. TCRdb re-analyzed the 5' RACE reads; it lists each CDR3 protein once, without DNA. This sample's clone table lists around 550,000 distinct CDR3 sequences. Sequencing was done on a sample of blood T cells: a sorted CD56 or NKG2C T cell subset, CD4+ or CD8+ T cells, or bulk PBMC T cells (not recorded which). The receptors originated from a man aged 18 to 35 in good health. CDR3s include the opening cysteine and the closing phenylalanine or tryptophan.

>TRBV5-1|TRBJ2-3
CASRGTSGRATTDTQYF
>TRBV7-8|TRBJ2-1
CASSEPTSEYYNEQFF
>TRBV3-1|TRBJ2-2
CASSRLSTNTGELFF
>TRBV9|TRBJ2-2
CASTNRADTGELFF
>TRBV5-1|TRBJ2-5
CASSLRGGRRETQYF
>TRBV28|TRBJ2-5
CASSLGGGGRETQYF
>TRBV2|TRBJ2-5
CASSAGTEKTQYF
>TRBV20-1|TRBJ2-3
CSARDPMTSSSTDTQYF
>TRBV5-1|TRBJ1-2
CASSPSRLTNYGYTF
>TRBV9|TRBJ2-5
CASSVESGEGLQETQYF
>TRBV12-3/TRBV12-4|TRBJ2-1
CASSGRDSLLEQFF
>TRBV29-1|TRBJ2-5
CSSSGMTVETQYF
>TRBV5-1|TRBJ2-5
CASSLVPLPVSLVRETQYF
>TRBV28|TRBJ2-7
CASRGYYNEQYF
>TRBV19|TRBJ1-1
CASSNGRTQAFF
>TRBV28|TRBJ1-5
CASGPAQPQHF
>TRBV28|TRBJ2-3
CASSSLAESTDTQYF
>TRBV12-3/TRBV12-4|TRBJ2-1
CASSFRRGASGSNEQFF
>TRBV20-1|TRBJ2-2
CSASLTGRNTGELFF
>TRBV12-3/TRBV12-4|TRBJ1-2
CASSLARVFGYTF
>TRBV28|TRBJ2-2
CASSLSYSVANTGELFF
>TRBV10-3|TRBJ1-1
CAISGQTNTEAFF
>TRBV5-1|TRBJ2-5
CASSSETGGHETQYF